These 27 T cell receptor beta chains came from one sample sequenced in a study of T-cell memory formation after mild COVID-19. TCRdb re-called the 5' RACE reads with MiXCR, one entry per CDR3 protein. The data show approximately 180,000 distinct CDR3 sequences, roughly 17% seen once. Source material: PBMCs or a T cell subset sorted from them (not recorded which). The receptors shown here come from an adult woman who had mild COVID-19 (a few samples of this study predate the infection). Cell type and time point are not known.

The chain recombines TRBV7-3 with TRBJ2-7; D could derive from TRBD1 or TRBD2 (5 bases each). The CDR3 is 15 residues long. V was clipped by 0 bases and J by 6 bases, with 15 bases between them. Germline V CDR1 and CDR2: SGHTA, FQGTGA. For the CDR3, the DNA is TGTGCCAGCAGCTTAACCAGGGAGCAGGCGGGCGAGCAGTACTTC. Amino acid sequence: CASSLTREQAGEQYF.

The chain employs TRBV6-2 or TRBV6-3 and TRBJ2-5; D tentatively fits TRBD1 or TRBD2 (5 bases each). V lost 6 bases to trimming and J lost 4 bases, with 15 bases between them. Germline V gene lookup returns CDR1 MNHEY and CDR2 SVGEGT. This CDR3 region has 14 residues. CDR3 residues: CASRGVLAGETQYF. The CDR3 coding sequence is TGTGCCAGCAGGGGGGTCCTCGCCGGAGAGACCCAGTACTTC.

This sequence joins TRBV5-1 and TRBJ1-1, with D tentatively TRBD1 (6 bases). Trimming left V 2 bases short and J 0 bases short, with 17 bases between. The CDR3 consists of 17 residues. Germline V gene data show CDR1 as SGHRS and CDR2 as YFSETQ. The CDR3 bases are TGCGCCAGCAGCTTCGGGGGGGCGGGCCAAATGAACACTGAAGCTTTCTTT. Protein sequence: CASSFGGAGQMNTEAFF.

The rearrangement joins TRBV19 to TRBJ1-1; D remains unclear. This CDR3 region has 18 residues. Germline values: CDR1 LNHDA, CDR2 SQIVND (reference sequence). V shed 3 bases and J shed 4 bases, with 24 bases lying between them. The DNA for the CDR3 is TGTGCCAGTAGTATCAATAGACCCGGGCCACGAGGATCCACTGAAGCTTTCTTT. It codes for CASSINRPGPRGSTEAFF.

The V call is TRBV3-1, the J call TRBJ2-3; D not resolved. Germline CDR1 and CDR2: LGHDT and YNNKEL (reference sequence). This CDR3 comprises 14 residues. V dropped 5 bases and J dropped 6 bases, with 15 bases sitting between them. The CDR3 loop reads CASSSAPGGDTQYF. CDR3 bases: TGTGCCAGCAGCTCCGCCCCCGGTGGGGATACGCAGTATTTT.

This chain connects TRBV29-1 to TRBJ2-7; 8 positions agree with TRBD2. The V and J ends lost 6 bases and 2 bases, in that order; junction bases with no gene match: 0. Germline values: CDR1 SQVTM, CDR2 ANQGSEA. CDR3 length equals 11 residues. For the CDR3, the DNA is TGCAGCGTCGGGGGGGCCTACGAGCAGTACTTC. Amino acids: CSVGGAYEQYF.

This clonotype was seen only a few times. The V call is TRBV18, the J call TRBJ1-1; 8 bases are shared with TRBD1. Losses at the gene ends were 4 bases for V and 0 bases for J; bases not matched to a gene: 4. Per germline, CDR1 KGHSH and CDR2 LQKENI. The CDR3 loop spans 15 amino acids. The CDR3 loop is CASSRATGVNTEAFF. DNA of the CDR3: TGTGCCAGCTCACGAGCGACAGGGGTGAACACTGAAGCTTTCTTT.

This clonotype was seen more than once but under ten times. This rearrangement joins TRBV30 to TRBJ1-2, with D perhaps TRBD1 (5 bases). The CDR3 is made up of 15 amino acids. Per germline, CDR1 GTSNPN and CDR2 SVGIG (reference sequence). V was trimmed by 0 bases and J by 0 bases, leaving 11 bases between them. The CDR3 loop reads CAWSVRGRSNYGYTF. CDR3 in DNA: TGTGCCTGGAGTGTACGGGGGAGATCTAACTATGGCTACACCTTC.

This clonotype has more than one count but fewer than ten. The chain has TRBV2 and TRBJ2-3, with D tentatively TRBD2 (5 bases). Trimming stripped 4 bases from V and 1 base from J, with 18 bases between. This CDR3 is 17 amino acids long. From germline, CDR1 is SNHLY and CDR2 FYNNEI. The DNA of the CDR3 is TGTGCCAGCAGTGGGGGATTTGGACTCTCTGGCACAGATACGCAGTATTTT. This gives the protein CASSGGFGLSGTDTQYF.

This clonotype was detected only once. CDR3 sequence: CATSRDDRGETQYF. The CDR3 DNA follows: TGTGCCACCAGCAGAGATGACAGGGGAGAGACCCAGTACTTC. The chain recombines TRBV15 with TRBJ2-5, with 8 positions matching TRBD1. The ends lost 0 bases at V and 4 bases at J; junction bases unmatched: 1. The V gene's germline CDR1 is LNHNV and CDR2 YYDKDF (reference sequence). This CDR3 spans 14 amino acids.

The chain joins TRBV5-1 to TRBJ1-1, with D unclear. CDR3 size: 16 residues. Per the germline V gene, CDR1 is SGHRS and CDR2 is YFSETQ. V gave up 1 base and J gave up 0 bases, with 13 bases separating them. The CDR3 sequence: CASSLSPVGMNTEAFF. The CDR3 DNA follows: TGCGCCAGCAGCTTGTCCCCAGTGGGCATGAACACTGAAGCTTTCTTT.

The CDR3 loop reads CSVQLSNQPQHF. In DNA form, the CDR3 reads TGCAGCGTTCAACTAAGCAATCAGCCCCAGCATTTT. The chain joins TRBV29-1 to TRBJ1-5; D ambiguous. The ends were cut back, 5 bases at V and 1 base at J, with 6 bases in the middle. The CDR3 spans 12 residues. Germline V gives CDR1 SQVTM, CDR2 ANQGSEA. The full variable domain, completed using reference TRBV29-1 and TRBJ1-5, is SAVISQKPSRDICQRGTSLTIQCQVDSQVTMMFWYRQQPGQSLTLIATANQGSEATYESGFVIDKFPISRPNLTFSTLTVSNMSPEDSSIYLCSVQLSNQPQHFGDGTRLSIL.

This clonotype was picked up many times. The chain carries TRBV11-3 and TRBJ2-1, with a tentative D call TRBD1 (6 bases). CDR1 is SGHNT and CDR2 is YENEEA in the germline V gene. The germline V and J ends were trimmed by 3 bases and 5 bases, with 20 bases remaining between them. CDR3 length: 17 residues. CDR3 nucleotides: TGTGCCAGCAGCTTCGAGAGTCCCAGGACAGCTAACAATGAGCAGTTCTTC. This codes for CASSFESPRTANNEQFF.

This rearrangement joins TRBV27 to TRBJ2-3; 7 bases agree with TRBD1. V trimming: 4 bases; J trimming: 2 bases; junction bases outside the gene matches: 6. From germline, CDR1 is MNHEY and CDR2 SMNVEV (reference sequence). This CDR3 region has 15 residues. CDR3: CASSSRTGNTDTQYF. In DNA form, the CDR3 reads TGTGCCAGCAGTTCCCGGACAGGAAACACAGATACGCAGTATTTT.

The chain carries TRBV20-1 and TRBJ2-3, with D perhaps TRBD2 (6 bases). Per germline, CDR1 DFQATT and CDR2 SNEGSKA (reference sequence). The CDR3 extends over 14 amino acids. V was clipped by 6 bases and J by 2 bases, with 15 bases between them. The DNA of the CDR3 is TGCAGTGCCCACGGTGGAGGGTCCACAGATACGCAGTATTTT. Residues: CSAHGGGSTDTQYF.

This clonotype was seen only a few times. The rearrangement links TRBV5-1 to TRBJ2-6; possible D gene TRBD2, 6 bases. The germline CDR1 and CDR2 sequences are SGHRS and YFSETQ. V lost 5 bases and J lost 2, with 14 bases in between. This CDR3 has 16 residues. The CDR3 spells CASRPESGAGANVLTF. The CDR3 nucleotides are TGCGCCAGCAGGCCTGAGTCGGGGGCTGGGGCCAACGTCCTGACTTTC.

This chain connects TRBV12-3 or TRBV12-4 to TRBJ1-4, with D hard to call. This CDR3 has 14 amino acids. Trimming shortened V by 2 bases and J by 3 bases, and 7 bases separated the two germline ends. CDR3 region: CASSLTTSNEKLFF. CDR3 sequence (DNA): TGTGCCAGCAGTTTAACCACATCTAATGAAAAACTGTTTTTT.

There are a few counts of this clonotype. The genes are TRBV18 and TRBJ1-1, with D perhaps TRBD1 (6 bases). Germline-derived CDR1 and CDR2 are KGHSH and LQKENI. The CDR3 totals 16 residues. Trimming stripped 0 bases from V and 2 bases from J, with 13 bases between. The CDR3, as DNA: TGTGCCAGCTCACCACCGAGTCGGGGGGCTAACACTGAAGCTTTCTTT. This gives the protein CASSPPSRGANTEAFF.

The sample holds a few counts of this clonotype. The J gene is TRBJ2-7, the V gene TRBV20-1, with D possibly being TRBD2 (6 bases). Germline V gene lookup returns CDR1 DFQATT and CDR2 SNEGSKA (reference sequence). The CDR3 spans 12 residues. V was cut by 3 bases and J by 2 bases, with 8 bases left in between. The CDR3 protein is CSASGRTYEQYF. The CDR3 DNA follows: TGCAGTGCTAGCGGGAGAACCTACGAGCAGTACTTC.

This clonotype was counted between two and nine times. The CDR3 nucleotides read TGTGCCAGCAAACCCCAGGGAATAGAGACCCAGTACTTC. Translated, it gives CASKPQGIETQYF. The genes are TRBV25-1 and TRBJ2-5, with a possible D match to TRBD1 (5 bases). Germline CDR1 and CDR2: MGHDK and SYGVNS. V was clipped by 7 bases and J by 4 bases, with 13 bases between them. The CDR3 runs to 13 residues.

This clonotype showed up many times. The chain carries TRBV12-3 or TRBV12-4 and TRBJ2-1, with TRBD1 matching over 10 bases. The CDR3 totals 15 residues. V lost 6 bases to trimming and J lost 3 bases; unmatched junction nucleotides: 5. In DNA form, the CDR3 reads TGTGCCAGCAGCTCCGGGACAGGGGTCTACAATGAGCAGTTCTTC. Residues: CASSSGTGVYNEQFF.

J is TRBJ2-2 and V is TRBV29-1; TRBD2 matches 11 bases. Looked up from germline, CDR1 is SQVTM and CDR2 is ANQGSEA. The CDR3 contains 15 residues. The ends lost 4 bases at V and 5 bases at J; junction bases unmatched: 6. DNA of the CDR3: TGCAGCGTTGCCAGACTAGCGGGACAGACCGGGGAGCTGTTTTTT. Residues: CSVARLAGQTGELFF.

This rearrangement joins TRBV12-3 or TRBV12-4 to TRBJ2-5; tentative D call: TRBD2 (6 bases). The CDR3 has 13 amino acids. V was trimmed by 4 bases and J by 5 bases, leaving 11 bases between them. The CDR3 reads CASSSGLMETQYF. In DNA form, the CDR3 reads TGTGCCAGCAGTTCGGGACTCATGGAGACCCAGTACTTC.

This clonotype has more than one count but fewer than ten. The CDR3 DNA reads as TGTGCCAGCAGCTTAGTAGGTGGGGGGGGACGATCGAGCAATGAGCAGTTCTTC. It is translated as CASSLVGGGGRSSNEQFF. The V call is TRBV7-6, the J call TRBJ2-1; TRBD2 aligns across 7 bases. The J segment lost 6 bases and the V segment lost 1 base, leaving 15 bases of the junction unmatched. Germline V lookup: CDR1 SGHVS, CDR2 FNYEAQ. CDR3 length: 18 residues.

This clonotype appeared a few times. The rearrangement links TRBV4-2 to TRBJ2-5; TRBD2 might be the D (6 bases). Trimming stripped 4 bases from V and 5 bases from J, with 14 bases between. The CDR3 consists of 14 residues. Germline-derived CDR1 and CDR2 are LGHNA and YNFKEQ. CDR3 coding DNA: TGTGCCAGCAGCCGAGAGGCGGGGAGGGAGACCCAGTACTTC. The encoded protein is CASSREAGRETQYF.

The V call is TRBV5-1, the J call TRBJ2-7; D is undetermined. The CDR3 is made up of 14 amino acids. Germline V lookup: CDR1 SGHRS, CDR2 YFSETQ. V gave up 2 bases and J gave up 7 bases, with 16 bases separating them. The CDR3 DNA reads TGCGCCAGCAGCTTTTCGAGCCGGACCCTGGAGCAGTACTTC. It codes for CASSFSSRTLEQYF.

In this sample, this clonotype turned up many times. The junction shows a germline mismatch at one end, possibly a read error. The gene calls are TRBV7-7 and TRBJ2-5; 12 nucleotides align to TRBD2. Germline-derived CDR1 and CDR2 are SSHAT and FNYEAQ (reference sequence). The CDR3 is 17 amino acids. The CDR3 bases are TGTGCTAGCAGCTTAGGGCTAGCGGGAGGGAGTCAAGAGACCCAGTACTTC. Protein product: CASSLGLAGGSQETQYF.